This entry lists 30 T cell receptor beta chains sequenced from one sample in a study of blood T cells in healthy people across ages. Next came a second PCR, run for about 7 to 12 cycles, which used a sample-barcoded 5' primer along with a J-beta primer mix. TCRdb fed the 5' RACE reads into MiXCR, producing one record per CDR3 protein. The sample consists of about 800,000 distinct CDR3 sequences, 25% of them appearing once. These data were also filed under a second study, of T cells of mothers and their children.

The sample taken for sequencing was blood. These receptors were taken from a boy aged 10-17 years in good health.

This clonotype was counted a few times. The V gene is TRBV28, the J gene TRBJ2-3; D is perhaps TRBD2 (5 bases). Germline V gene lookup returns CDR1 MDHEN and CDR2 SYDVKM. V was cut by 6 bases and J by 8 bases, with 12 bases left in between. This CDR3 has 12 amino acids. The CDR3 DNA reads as TGTGCCAGCAGATCCCGTGAGGGTACGCAGTATTTT. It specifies CASRSREGTQYF.

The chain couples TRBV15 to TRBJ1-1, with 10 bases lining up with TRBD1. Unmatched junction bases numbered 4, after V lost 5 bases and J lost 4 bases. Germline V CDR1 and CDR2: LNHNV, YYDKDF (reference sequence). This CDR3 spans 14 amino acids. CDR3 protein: CATSPWTGGTEAFF. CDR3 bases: TGTGCCACCAGCCCCTGGACAGGGGGCACTGAAGCTTTCTTT.

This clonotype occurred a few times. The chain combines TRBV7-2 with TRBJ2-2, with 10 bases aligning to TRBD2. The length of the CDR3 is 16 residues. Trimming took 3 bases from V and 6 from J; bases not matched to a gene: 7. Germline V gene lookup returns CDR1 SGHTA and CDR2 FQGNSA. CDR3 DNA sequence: TGTGCCAGCAGCTTTTTCGGAGCGGGGGGGCCCGGGGAGCTGTTTTTT. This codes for CASSFFGAGGPGELFF.

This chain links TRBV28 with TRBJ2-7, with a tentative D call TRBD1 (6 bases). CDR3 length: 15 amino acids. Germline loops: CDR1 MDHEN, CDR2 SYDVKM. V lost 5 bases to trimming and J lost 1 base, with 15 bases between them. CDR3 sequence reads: CASSLTGTLSYEQYF. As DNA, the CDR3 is TGTGCCAGCAGTCTAACTGGGACACTATCCTACGAGCAGTACTTC.

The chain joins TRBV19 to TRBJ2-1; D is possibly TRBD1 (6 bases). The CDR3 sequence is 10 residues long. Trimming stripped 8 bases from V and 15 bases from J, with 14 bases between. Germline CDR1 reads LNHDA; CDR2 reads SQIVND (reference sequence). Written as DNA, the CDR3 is TGTGCCAGTTGGGGACACCTTTGGTTCTTC. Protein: CASWGHLWFF.

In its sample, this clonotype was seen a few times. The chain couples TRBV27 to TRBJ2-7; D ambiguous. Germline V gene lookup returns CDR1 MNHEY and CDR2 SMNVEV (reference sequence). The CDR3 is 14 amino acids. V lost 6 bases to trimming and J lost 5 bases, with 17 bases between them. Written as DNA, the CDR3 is TGTGCCAGCAGCCCGACCCCTGGTATTGACGAGCAGTACTTC. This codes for CASSPTPGIDEQYF.

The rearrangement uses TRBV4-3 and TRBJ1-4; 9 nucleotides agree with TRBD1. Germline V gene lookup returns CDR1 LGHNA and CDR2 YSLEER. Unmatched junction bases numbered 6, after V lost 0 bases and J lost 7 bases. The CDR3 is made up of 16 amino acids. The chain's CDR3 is CASSQEAGTGTEKLFF. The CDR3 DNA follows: TGCGCCAGCAGCCAAGAAGCCGGGACAGGGACTGAAAAACTGTTTTTT.

Here the CDR3 DNA reads TGCGCCAGCAGCCAAGACAGACAGATAACCTACAATGAGCAGTTCTTC. This gives the protein CASSQDRQITYNEQFF. This chain links TRBV4-3 with TRBJ2-1, with D perhaps TRBD1 (5 bases). Trimming cost V 0 bases and J 2 bases, with 11 bases left between them. The CDR3 is made up of 16 amino acids. The germline V gene encodes CDR1 LGHNA and CDR2 YSLEER.

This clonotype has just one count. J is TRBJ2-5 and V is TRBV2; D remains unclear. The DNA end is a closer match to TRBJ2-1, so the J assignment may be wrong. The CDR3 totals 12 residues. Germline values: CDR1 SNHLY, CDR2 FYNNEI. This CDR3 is CASRGESDEQFF. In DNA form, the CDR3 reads TGTGCCAGCAGAGGTGAGAGCGATGAGCAGTTCTTC.

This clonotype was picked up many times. CDR3 protein: CASSQSRGSGANVLTF. In DNA, the CDR3 is TGCGCCAGCAGCCAGAGCAGGGGTTCTGGGGCCAACGTCCTGACTTTC. The genes are TRBV4-3 and TRBJ2-6, with a possible D match to TRBD1 (6 bases). The germline V gene encodes CDR1 LGHNA and CDR2 YSLEER. Deletions cut 3 bases from V and 1 base from J, with 10 bases between. CDR3 size: 16 residues.

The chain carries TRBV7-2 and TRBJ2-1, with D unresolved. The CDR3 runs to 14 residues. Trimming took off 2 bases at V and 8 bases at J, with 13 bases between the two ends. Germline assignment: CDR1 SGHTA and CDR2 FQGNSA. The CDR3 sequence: CASSLNAQVYEQFF. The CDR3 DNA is TGTGCCAGCAGCTTAAACGCCCAGGTCTATGAGCAGTTCTTC.

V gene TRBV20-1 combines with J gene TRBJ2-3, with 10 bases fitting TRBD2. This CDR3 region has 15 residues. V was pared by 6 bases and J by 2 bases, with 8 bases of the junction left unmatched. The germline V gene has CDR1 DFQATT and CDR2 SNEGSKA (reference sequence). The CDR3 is CSARPGLAYTDTQYF. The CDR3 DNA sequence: TGCAGTGCCCGCCCGGGACTAGCGTACACAGATACGCAGTATTTT.

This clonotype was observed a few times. This CDR3 reads CASSLTGSKQFF. Written as DNA, the CDR3 is TGTGCCAGCAGTTTAACCGGGAGTAAGCAGTTCTTC. The chain couples TRBV27 to TRBJ2-1, with D possibly being TRBD2 (6 bases). The CDR3 runs to 12 residues. V was clipped by 2 bases and J by 11 bases, with 10 bases between them. CDR1 and CDR2 from the germline V gene are MNHEY and SMNVEV (reference sequence).

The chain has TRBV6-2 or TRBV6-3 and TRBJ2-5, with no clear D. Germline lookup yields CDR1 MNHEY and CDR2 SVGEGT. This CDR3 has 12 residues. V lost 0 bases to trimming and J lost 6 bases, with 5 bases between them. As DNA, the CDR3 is TGTGCCAGCAGTTACTCGACTCAGACCCAGTACTTC. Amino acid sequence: CASSYSTQTQYF.

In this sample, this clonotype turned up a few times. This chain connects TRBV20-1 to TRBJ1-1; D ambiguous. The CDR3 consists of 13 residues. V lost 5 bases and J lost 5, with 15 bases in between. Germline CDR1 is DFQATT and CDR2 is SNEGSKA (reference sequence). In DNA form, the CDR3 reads TGCAGTGCTCCTCGAATCTTAGGGACTGAAGCTTTCTTT. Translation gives CSAPRILGTEAFF.

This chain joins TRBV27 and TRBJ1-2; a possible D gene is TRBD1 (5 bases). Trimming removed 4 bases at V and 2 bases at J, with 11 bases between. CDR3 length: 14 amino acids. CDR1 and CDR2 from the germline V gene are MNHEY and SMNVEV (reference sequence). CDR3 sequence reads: CASSYGGSNYGYTF. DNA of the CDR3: TGTGCCAGCAGTTACGGGGGTAGCAACTATGGCTACACCTTC.

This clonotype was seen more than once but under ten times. The CDR3 loop reads CASSYDLTGSGEAFF. DNA of the CDR3: TGTGCCAGCAGTTACGACCTGACAGGGTCGGGTGAAGCTTTCTTT. V gene TRBV6-2 or TRBV6-3 combines with J gene TRBJ1-1; 7 bases line up with TRBD1. Losses at the gene ends were 2 bases for V and 7 bases for J; bases not matched to a gene: 10. This CDR3 is built from 15 residues. CDR1 MNHEY and CDR2 SVGEGT come from the germline V gene.

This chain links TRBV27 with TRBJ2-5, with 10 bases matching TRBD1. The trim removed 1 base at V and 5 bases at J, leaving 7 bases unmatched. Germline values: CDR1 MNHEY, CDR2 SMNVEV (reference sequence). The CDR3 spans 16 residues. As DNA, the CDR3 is TGTGCCAGCAGTTTATATAGGACAGGGGGGGACGAGACCCAGTACTTC. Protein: CASSLYRTGGDETQYF.

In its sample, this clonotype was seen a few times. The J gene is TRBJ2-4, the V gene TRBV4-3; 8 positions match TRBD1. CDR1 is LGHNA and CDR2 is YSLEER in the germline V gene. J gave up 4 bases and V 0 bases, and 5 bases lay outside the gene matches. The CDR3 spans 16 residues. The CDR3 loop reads CASSQEPGQGKNIQYF. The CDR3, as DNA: TGCGCCAGCAGCCAAGAACCCGGACAGGGAAAAAACATTCAGTACTTC.

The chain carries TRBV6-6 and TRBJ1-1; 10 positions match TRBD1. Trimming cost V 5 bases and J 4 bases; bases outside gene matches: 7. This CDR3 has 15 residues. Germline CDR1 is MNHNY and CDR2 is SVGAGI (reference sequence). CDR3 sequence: CASSRDRGSSTEAFF. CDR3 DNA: TGTGCCAGCAGTAGGGACAGGGGATCATCCACTGAAGCTTTCTTT.

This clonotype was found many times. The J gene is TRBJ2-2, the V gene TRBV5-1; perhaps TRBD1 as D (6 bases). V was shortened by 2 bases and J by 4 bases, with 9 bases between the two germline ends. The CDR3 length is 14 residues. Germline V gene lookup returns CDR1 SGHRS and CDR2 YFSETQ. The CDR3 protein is CASSFGQPTGELFF. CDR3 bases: TGCGCCAGCAGCTTCGGACAGCCCACCGGGGAGCTGTTTTTT.

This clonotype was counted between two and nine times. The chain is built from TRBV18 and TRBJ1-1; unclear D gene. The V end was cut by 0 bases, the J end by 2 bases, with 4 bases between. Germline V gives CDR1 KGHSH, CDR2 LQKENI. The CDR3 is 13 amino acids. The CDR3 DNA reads TGTGCCAGCTCACCACCGGTTAACACTGAAGCTTTCTTT. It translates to CASSPPVNTEAFF.

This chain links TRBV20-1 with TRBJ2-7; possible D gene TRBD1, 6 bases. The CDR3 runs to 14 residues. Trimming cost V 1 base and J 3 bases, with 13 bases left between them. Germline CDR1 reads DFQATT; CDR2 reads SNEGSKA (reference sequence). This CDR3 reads CSARAPQGSYEQYF. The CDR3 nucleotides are TGCAGTGCTAGAGCCCCCCAGGGGAGCTACGAGCAGTACTTC.

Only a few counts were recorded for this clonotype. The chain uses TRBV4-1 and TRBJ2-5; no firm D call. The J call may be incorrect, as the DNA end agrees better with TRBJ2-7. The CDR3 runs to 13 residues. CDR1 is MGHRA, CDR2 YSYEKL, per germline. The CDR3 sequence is CASSQEPIYEQYF. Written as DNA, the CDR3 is TGCGCCAGCAGCCAAGAACCGATCTACGAGCAGTACTTC.

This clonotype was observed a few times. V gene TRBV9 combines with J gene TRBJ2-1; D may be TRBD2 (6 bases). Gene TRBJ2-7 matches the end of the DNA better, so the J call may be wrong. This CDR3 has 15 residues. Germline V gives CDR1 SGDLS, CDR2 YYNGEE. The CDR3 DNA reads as TGTGCCAGCAGCGTAGGCGGAGGGACCCCCTACGAGCAGTACTTC. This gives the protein CASSVGGGTPYEQYF.

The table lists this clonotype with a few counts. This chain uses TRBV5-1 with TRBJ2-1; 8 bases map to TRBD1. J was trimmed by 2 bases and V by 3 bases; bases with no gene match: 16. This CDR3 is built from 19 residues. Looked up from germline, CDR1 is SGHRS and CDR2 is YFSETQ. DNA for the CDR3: TGCGCCAGCAGCTCCTTAGGGACAGGAACGAGAGCCACCTACAATGAGCAGTTCTTC. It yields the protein CASSSLGTGTRATYNEQFF.

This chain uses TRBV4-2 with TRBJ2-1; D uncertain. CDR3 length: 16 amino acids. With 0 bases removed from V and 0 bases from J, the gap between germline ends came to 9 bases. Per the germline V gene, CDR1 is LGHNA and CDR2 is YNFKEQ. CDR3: CASSQEGAVSYNEQFF. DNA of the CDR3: TGTGCCAGCAGCCAAGAAGGCGCGGTCTCCTACAATGAGCAGTTCTTC.

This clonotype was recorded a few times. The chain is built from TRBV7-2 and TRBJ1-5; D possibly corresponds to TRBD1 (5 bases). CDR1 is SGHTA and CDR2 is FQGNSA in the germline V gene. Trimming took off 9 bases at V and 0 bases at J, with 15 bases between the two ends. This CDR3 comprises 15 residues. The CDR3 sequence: CASALDMYSNQPQHF. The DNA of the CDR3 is TGTGCCAGTGCGTTGGACATGTATAGCAATCAGCCCCAGCATTTT.

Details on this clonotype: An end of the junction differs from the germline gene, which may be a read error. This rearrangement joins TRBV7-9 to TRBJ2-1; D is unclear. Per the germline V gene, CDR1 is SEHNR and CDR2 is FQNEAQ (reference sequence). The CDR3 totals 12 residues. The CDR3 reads CASSPFPTEQFF. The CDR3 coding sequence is TGCGCCAGCAGCCCATTCCCCACGGAGCAGTTCTTC.

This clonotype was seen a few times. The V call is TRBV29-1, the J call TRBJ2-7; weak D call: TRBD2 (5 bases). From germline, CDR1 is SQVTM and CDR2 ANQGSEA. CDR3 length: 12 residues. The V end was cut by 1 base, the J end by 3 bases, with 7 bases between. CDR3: CSVEGEYYEQYF. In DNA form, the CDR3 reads TGCAGCGTTGAAGGGGAGTACTACGAGCAGTACTTC.